The T cell receptor (beta chain) under discussion was sequenced for a study of blood T cell repertoires in COVID-19. About the study: Material from acute and convalescent COVID-19 was sourced from the United States, Italy and Spain. In each case, the material was cDNA or gDNA derived from T cells, B-cell-depleted T cells, or PBMCs.

In the original processing: Reference gene primer amplification gave estimated nucleated cell counts. Only in-frame clones appear in the TCRdb table, and some are missing; sequencing was by immunoSEQ multiplex PCR. V and J calls and clone size follow that table, whereas D and trimming were derived from the DNA. The sample has around 200,000 clones; roughly 84% are singletons. From germline, CDR1 is MNHNS and CDR2 SASEGT. V lost 4 bases to trimming and J lost 2 bases, with 9 bases between them. This CDR3 has 14 amino acids. The sequenced sample consisted of peripheral blood. The V and J genes are TRBV6-1 and TRBJ1-5; maybe TRBD1 (5 bases). This clonotype was obtained from an elderly woman with acute or convalescent COVID-19. CDR3 sequence: CASSGGLGNQPQHF. The CDR3 DNA sequence: TGTGCCAGCAGTGGGGGCCTGGGCAATCAGCCCCAGCATTTT.